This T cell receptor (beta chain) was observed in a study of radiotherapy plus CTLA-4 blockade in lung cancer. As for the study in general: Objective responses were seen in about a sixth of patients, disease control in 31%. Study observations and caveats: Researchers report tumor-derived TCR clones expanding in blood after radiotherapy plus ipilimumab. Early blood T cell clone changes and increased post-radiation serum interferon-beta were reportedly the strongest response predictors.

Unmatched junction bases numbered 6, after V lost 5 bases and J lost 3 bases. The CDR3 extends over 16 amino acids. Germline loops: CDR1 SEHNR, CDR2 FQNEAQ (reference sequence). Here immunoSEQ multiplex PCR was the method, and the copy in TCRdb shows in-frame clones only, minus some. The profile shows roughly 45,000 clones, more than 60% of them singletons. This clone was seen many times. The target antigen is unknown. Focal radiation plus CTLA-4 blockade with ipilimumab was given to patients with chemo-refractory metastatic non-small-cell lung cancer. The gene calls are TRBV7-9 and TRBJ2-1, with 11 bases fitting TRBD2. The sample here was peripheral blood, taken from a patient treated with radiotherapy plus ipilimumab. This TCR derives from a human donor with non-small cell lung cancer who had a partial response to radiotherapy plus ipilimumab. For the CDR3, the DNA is TGTGCCAGCAGCCCTCGACTAGCGGGGATCTACAATGAGCAGTTCTTC. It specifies CASSPRLAGIYNEQFF.